This T cell receptor beta chain emerged from a study of T cell repertoires in cytomegalovirus infection. The overall study: Public TCR beta signatures provided an indication of both CMV infection and a matching HLA type.

The V and J ends lost 7 bases and 7 bases, in that order; junction bases with no gene match: 12. The CDR3 extends over 14 amino acids. Germline CDR1 and CDR2: MNHEY and SMNVEV (reference sequence). Study-wide results and limits: The cumulative frequency of public TCR beta families distinguished individuals who carried CMV together with the relevant HLA.

A remark on this clonotype: The antigen remains unidentified.

A single record per CDR3 protein comes from TCRdb applying MiXCR to the reads. The repertoire has 640,000 or so distinct CDR3 sequences, 30% to 40% of them found once; the top ten carry 15% to 20%. The origin of this receptor is a human donor in good health (CMV status not recorded). Some clones in this sample may be carry-over from other donors' samples. The rearrangement links TRBV27 to TRBJ2-7; 8 bases map to TRBD2. This specimen was cultured PBMCs, taken from culture after CMV antigen stimulation. CDR3 DNA: TGTGCCAGCACCCAACATGGGGGCGGGAGGGAGCAGTACTTC. Protein product: CASTQHGGGREQYF.